This entry is about one T cell receptor (beta chain). The antigen is not known. The entry originates in a study of shared clonotypes between healthy human individuals. Overall study findings and caveats: Among several donors, roughly 5.5% of naive CD4 clonotypes were found in common.

Trimming cost V 1 base and J 3 bases, with 6 bases left between them. CDR1 is KGHSH and CDR2 is LQKENI in the germline V gene. This CDR3 is built from 13 residues. In the source study's methods: Filtering differed since immunoSEQ provided only junctions, with no quality scores. Clones were sequenced by immunoSEQ multiplex PCR, and TCRdb holds only the in-frame ones, with some missing. The V and J calls and clone size are taken from that table; D and trimming were inferred from the DNA. The sample consists of roughly 2.6 million clones, roughly 92% of them appearing once. The TCR sequence derives from a man between 18 and 35 years old in good health. Sequencing input: naive CD4+ T cells sorted from blood. Subset meaning: CD45RA+ positively selected. This chain links TRBV18 with TRBJ2-5; D unresolved. For the CDR3, the DNA is TGTGCCAGCTCACCACTAGCTAAAGAGACCCAGTACTTC. Translating gives CASSPLAKETQYF.